What follows are 9 T cell receptor beta chains derived from one specimen sequenced in a study of cytomegalovirus exposure and HLA in healthy donors. A multiplex PCR was run with 60 Vbeta primers and 13 Jbeta primers. The data were produced by immunoSEQ multiplex PCR, yet TCRdb's version contains in-frame clones alone and is incomplete. Of about 31,000 clones listed, about 70% are singletons. The sequenced sample consisted of PBMCs. The receptors shown here come from a man aged 35 to 55 in good health and CMV-seropositive.

This chain links TRBV7-3 with TRBJ1-2; D may be TRBD1 (6 bases). The CDR3 has 16 amino acids. The ends were cut back, 5 bases at V and 0 bases at J, with 16 bases in the middle. The germline CDR1 and CDR2 sequences are SGHTA and FQGTGA. CDR3 sequence: CASSPLNRVPNYGYTF. As DNA, the CDR3 is TGTGCCAGCAGCCCTCTTAACAGGGTCCCTAACTATGGCTACACCTTC.

This rearrangement joins TRBV13 to TRBJ2-5; 10 positions match TRBD2. Germline V lookup: CDR1 PRHDT, CDR2 FYEKMQ (reference sequence). J was trimmed by 0 bases and V by 5 bases; bases with no gene match: 6. The CDR3 extends over 16 amino acids. For the CDR3, the DNA is TGTGCCAGCAGCAGTAAGGGACTAGCGAACCAAGAGACCCAGTACTTC. This sequence encodes CASSSKGLANQETQYF.

This sequence joins TRBV11-2 and TRBJ2-2; 11 bases match TRBD2. The germline gives CDR1 SGHAT, CDR2 FQNNGV. V was clipped by 7 bases and J by 2 bases; unmatched bases: 12. The CDR3 is made up of 18 amino acids. CDR3 sequence (DNA): TGTGCCAGCACCATAAAGGGGCTAGCGGGGGGAAACACCGGGGAGCTGTTTTTT. As protein: CASTIKGLAGGNTGELFF.

V is TRBV10-3 and J is TRBJ2-7; 14 positions agree with TRBD2. V shed 4 bases, J shed 4 bases, and the junction held 3 bases outside the gene matches. The germline V gene encodes CDR1 ENHRY and CDR2 SYGVKD. This CDR3 spans 15 amino acids. The CDR3 is CAISGGLAGGYEQYF. DNA for the CDR3: TGTGCCATCAGTGGAGGACTAGCGGGGGGTTACGAGCAGTACTTC.

This chain connects TRBV7-6 to TRBJ2-7; D is unresolved. This CDR3 is 12 amino acids long. Germline V gene data show CDR1 as SGHVS and CDR2 as FNYEAQ. V was shortened by 1 base and J by 6 bases, with 7 bases between the two germline ends. The CDR3 reads CASSLGEAEQYF. CDR3 nucleotides: TGTGCCAGCAGCTTAGGAGAAGCCGAGCAGTACTTC.

The gene calls are TRBV7-3 and TRBJ2-2; tentative D call: TRBD1 (5 bases). Trimming took 2 bases from V and 6 from J, leaving 13 bases between them. This CDR3 contains 15 residues. CDR1 is SGHTA, CDR2 FQGTGA, per germline. CDR3 DNA sequence: TGTGCCAGCAGCTTAGGCCCCCGACAGTCCGGGGAGCTGTTTTTT. This sequence encodes CASSLGPRQSGELFF.

The chain couples TRBV5-1 to TRBJ1-1; 9 bases line up with TRBD1. Trimming at V came to 2 bases and at J to 3 bases, leaving 5 bases not matched to a gene. Germline V lookup: CDR1 SGHRS, CDR2 YFSETQ. The CDR3 is made up of 15 amino acids. As DNA, the CDR3 is TGCGCCAGCAGCTTTACAGGGGGCAGGGACACTGAAGCTTTCTTT. Its translation is CASSFTGGRDTEAFF.

The J gene is TRBJ1-5, the V gene TRBV2; TRBD1 is a possible D gene (5 bases). Germline V lookup: CDR1 SNHLY, CDR2 FYNNEI. V gave up 4 bases and J gave up 6 bases, with 13 bases separating them. CDR3 size: 14 residues. The CDR3: CASSAGSGGQPQHF. For the CDR3, the DNA is TGTGCCAGCAGTGCAGGGTCCGGCGGTCAGCCCCAGCATTTT.

The V call is TRBV10-3, the J call TRBJ2-5; TRBD2 agrees at 10 bases. CDR3 size: 17 residues. Germline trimming cut 2 bases from V and 2 bases from J; bases unmatched to any gene: 8. CDR1 ENHRY and CDR2 SYGVKD come from the germline V gene. The CDR3, as DNA: TGTGCCATCAGTGAGGTGGTTAGCGGGGGGCTACAAGAGACCCAGTACTTC. It yields the protein CAISEVVSGGLQETQYF.